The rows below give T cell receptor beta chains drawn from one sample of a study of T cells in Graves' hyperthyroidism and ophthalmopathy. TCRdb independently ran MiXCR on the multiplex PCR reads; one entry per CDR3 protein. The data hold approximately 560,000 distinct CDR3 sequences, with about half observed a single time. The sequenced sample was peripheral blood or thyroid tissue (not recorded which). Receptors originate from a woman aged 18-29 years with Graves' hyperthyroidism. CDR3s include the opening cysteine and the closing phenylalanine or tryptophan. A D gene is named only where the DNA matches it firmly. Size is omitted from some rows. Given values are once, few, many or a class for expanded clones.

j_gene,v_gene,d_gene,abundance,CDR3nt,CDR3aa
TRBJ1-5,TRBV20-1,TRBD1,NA,TGCAGTGCTAGAGGGACAGGCATCAATCAGCCCCAGCATTTT,CSARGTGINQPQHF
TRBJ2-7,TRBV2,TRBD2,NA,TGTGCCAGTACCTTAGCGGGAGGGCCAAACGAGCAGTACTTC,CASTLAGGPNEQYF
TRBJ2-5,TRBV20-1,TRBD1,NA,TGCAGTGCTAGATCCGAATCGCAGGGGGCGAGTTCCCAAGAGACCCAGTACTTC,CSARSESQGASSQETQYF
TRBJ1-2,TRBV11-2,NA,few,TGTGCCAGCAGGGACAATCCGGGAAACTACACCTTC,CASRDNPGNYTF
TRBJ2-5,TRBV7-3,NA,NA,TGCGCCAGCTCCACGGGGGACGAGACCCAGTACTTC,CASSTGDETQYF
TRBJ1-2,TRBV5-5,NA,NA,TGTGCCAGCAGATTTGTCACAGGTTTAGATGGCTACACCTTC,CASRFVTGLDGYTF
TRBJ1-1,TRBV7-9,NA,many,TGTGCCAGCAGAACCCCCGGGACAGAAGCTTTCTTT,CASRTPGTEAFF
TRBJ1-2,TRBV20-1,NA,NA,TGCAGTGCTAGTGTCGGGACGGTCTATGGCTACACCTTC,CSASVGTVYGYTF
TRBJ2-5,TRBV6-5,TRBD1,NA,TGTGCCAGCAGTTTTCTAGGACAGGGCGAAGAGGAGACCCAGTACTTC,CASSFLGQGEEETQYF
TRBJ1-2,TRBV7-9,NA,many,TGTGCCAGCAGCTTCTCTTACAGTGCTAACTATGGCTACACCTTC,CASSFSYSANYGYTF
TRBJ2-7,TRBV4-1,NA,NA,TGCGCCAGCAGCCAACGGCGGGGAGCCTACGAGCAGTACTTC,CASSQRRGAYEQYF
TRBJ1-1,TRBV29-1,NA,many,TGCAGCGTTGAGGGTAACAGGGACCGCACTGAAGCTTTCTTT,CSVEGNRDRTEAFF
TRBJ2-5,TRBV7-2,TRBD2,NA,TGTGCCAGCAGCTTGACCCAACTAGCGGGAGGCGCCGAGACCCAGTACTTC,CASSLTQLAGGAETQYF
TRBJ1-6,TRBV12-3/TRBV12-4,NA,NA,TGTGCCAGCAGTTTTTTCCAGCCAACTAATTCACCCCTCCACTTT,CASSFFQPTNSPLHF
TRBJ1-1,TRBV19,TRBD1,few,TGTGCCAGTAGTATGGTAGGGGGCTACACTGAAGCTTTCTTT,CASSMVGGYTEAFF
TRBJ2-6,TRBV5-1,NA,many,TGTGCCAGCAGTTTAGCTGGGGCCAACGTCCTGACTTTC,CASSLAGANVLTF
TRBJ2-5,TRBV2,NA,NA,TGTGCCAGTACCCCAGGGGGGCGTGAAGAGACCCAGTACTTC,CASTPGGREETQYF
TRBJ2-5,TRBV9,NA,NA,TGTGCCAGCAGCGTAGCCGGGTTGGAGACCCAGTACTTC,CASSVAGLETQYF
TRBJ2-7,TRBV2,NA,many,TGTGCCAGTTCAAACGGCGCCGGCCCCTACGAGCAGTACTTC,CASSNGAGPYEQYF
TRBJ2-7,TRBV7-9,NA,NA,TGTGCCAGCAGCTTAGACCGCCGGGAGCAGTACTTC,CASSLDRREQYF
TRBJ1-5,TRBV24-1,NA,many,TGTGCCACCAGTCGCGGGAATCAGCCCCAGCATTTT,CATSRGNQPQHF
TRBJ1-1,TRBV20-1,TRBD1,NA,TGCAGTGCGAAGAGTAGGACAGGGCCCACTGAAGCTTTCTTT,CSAKSRTGPTEAFF
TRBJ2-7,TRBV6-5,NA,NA,TGTGCCAGCAGTTACGAGGGTGTGGAGCAGTACTTC,CASSYEGVEQYF
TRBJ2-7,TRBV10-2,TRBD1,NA,TGTGCCAGCTCACCAATGGGACAGGGGGCCTACGAGCAGTACTTC,CASSPMGQGAYEQYF
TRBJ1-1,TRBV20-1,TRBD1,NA,TGCAGTGCTAGTGACGGGACAGGGGTTAACACTGAAGCTTTCTTT,CSASDGTGVNTEAFF
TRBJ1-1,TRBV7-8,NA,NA,TGTGCCAGCAGCTTACGTCGGGCTGGGCCTGAGGGGAACACTGAAGCTTTCTTT,CASSLRRAGPEGNTEAFF
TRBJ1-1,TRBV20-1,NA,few,TGCAGTGCTAGCAGGGCTGGGATGAACACTGAAGCTTTCTTT,CSASRAGMNTEAFF
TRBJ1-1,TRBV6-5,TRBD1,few,TGTGCCAGCAGTTACTCACGGGACAGGGGGCGAGACGATGAAGCTTTCTTT,CASSYSRDRGRDDEAFF
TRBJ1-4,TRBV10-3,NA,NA,TGTGCCATCAGTTCCCGGGAAAGTAATGAAAAACTGTTTTTT,CAISSRESNEKLFF
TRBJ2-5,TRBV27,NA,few,TGTGCCAGCAGCCGTCCCGGGACCCAAGAGACCCAGTACTTC,CASSRPGTQETQYF
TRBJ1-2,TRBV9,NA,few,TGTGCCAGCAGCGTCTCTGACACCCTCTATGGCTACACCTTC,CASSVSDTLYGYTF
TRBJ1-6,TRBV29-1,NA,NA,TGCAGCGTTGAAGAGGGGAACTCACCCCTCCACTTT,CSVEEGNSPLHF
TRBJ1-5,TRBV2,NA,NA,TGTGCCAGCAGTTTATCCCCTGGTCAGCCCCAGCATTTT,CASSLSPGQPQHF
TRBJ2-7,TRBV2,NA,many,TGTGCCAGCAGTGCTCCTGGACGGCGAGACTACGAGCAGTACTTC,CASSAPGRRDYEQYF
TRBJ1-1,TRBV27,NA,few,TGTGCCAGCAGTTTATACGGCAGCCCGAACACTGAAGCTTTCTTT,CASSLYGSPNTEAFF
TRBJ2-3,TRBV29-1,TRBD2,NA,TGCAGTGCTAAGGGGACTAGCGCTAGCACAGATACGCAGTATTTT,CSAKGTSASTDTQYF
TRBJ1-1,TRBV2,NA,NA,TGTGCCAGCAGTGCCTTGACAGTGGGCACTGAAGCTTTCTTT,CASSALTVGTEAFF
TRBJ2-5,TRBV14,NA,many,TGTGCCAGCAGCCAAGATCTAAGGGTTGAGACCCAGTACTTC,CASSQDLRVETQYF
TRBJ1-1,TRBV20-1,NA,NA,TGCAGTGCTGCCTCTGAATGGACTGAAGCTTTCTTT,CSAASEWTEAFF
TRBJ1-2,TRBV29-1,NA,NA,TGCAGCGTTGAAGGGACATCTTATGGCTACACCTTC,CSVEGTSYGYTF
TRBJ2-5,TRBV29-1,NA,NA,TGCAGCGTTACCACCGGGACCCAGTACTTC,CSVTTGTQYF
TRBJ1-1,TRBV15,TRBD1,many,TGTGCCACCAGCAGAGAGGGGACAGGGACTGAAGCTTTCTTT,CATSREGTGTEAFF
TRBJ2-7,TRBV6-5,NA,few,TGTGCCAGCAGTTACTCATTCCAGGGGGGAGATAGTTACGAGCAGTACTTC,CASSYSFQGGDSYEQYF
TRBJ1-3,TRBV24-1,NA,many,TGTGCCACCAGTGATTTTCGGGGAAACACCATATATTTT,CATSDFRGNTIYF
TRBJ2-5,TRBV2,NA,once,TGTGCCAGCAGTTATTTTGGGAGCTGGGTCCAAGAGACCCAGTACTTC,CASSYFGSWVQETQYF
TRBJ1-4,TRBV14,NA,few,TGTGCCAGCAGCCAAGGTGGAAATGAAAAACTGTTTTTT,CASSQGGNEKLFF
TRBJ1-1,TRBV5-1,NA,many,TGCGCCAGCAGCGGACAATTGAACACTGAAGCTTTCTTT,CASSGQLNTEAFF